This TCR beta chain was retrieved from a study of PD-1 blockade in classical Hodgkin lymphoma. Assay: immunoSEQ multiplex PCR; the TCRdb copy retains only in-frame clones and omits some. The data hold over 35,000 clones, with about 86% observed a single time. Every patient had relapsed following autologous stem cell transplantation, and cohorts differed in brentuximab vedotin exposure. Germline CDR1 and CDR2: SGDLS and YYNGEE. This CDR3 has 15 amino acids. V lost 0 bases and J lost 6, with 10 bases in between. The receptor comes from a human donor with classical Hodgkin lymphoma. The specimen was peripheral blood mononuclear cells (PBMCs), collected before the second cycle of nivolumab. This chain uses TRBV9 with TRBJ1-6; D is unclear. CDR3 DNA: TGTGCCAGCAGCGTAGGAAATGCGCCTAATTCACCCCTCCACTTT. It specifies CASSVGNAPNSPLHF.